The 9 T cell receptor beta chains given below trace back to one sample, sequenced in a study of blood T cell repertoires in COVID-19. Produced via immunoSEQ multiplex PCR; TCRdb's table is partial and in-frame only. The sample has 300,000 to 400,000 clones, more than 75% seen once. The sequenced material came from peripheral blood. All receptors derive from a young woman who had recovered from COVID-19.

CDR3 sequence: CASSAGTGVWNEQFF. The CDR3 nucleotides read TGTGCCAGCAGCGCAGGGACAGGGGTGTGGAATGAGCAGTTCTTC. J is TRBJ2-1 and V is TRBV9, with 10 bases lining up with TRBD1. The germline gives CDR1 SGDLS, CDR2 YYNGEE. J lost 7 bases, V lost 3 bases, and 7 bases had no gene match. The CDR3 is 15 amino acids.

The genes are TRBV5-1 and TRBJ2-1, with 14 bases fitting TRBD2. V gave up 4 bases and J gave up 8 bases; unmatched junction bases: 11. The CDR3 runs 17 residues. Germline-derived CDR1 and CDR2 are SGHRS and YFSETQ. CDR3 sequence (DNA): TGCGCCAGCAGCATGGGACTAGCGGGAGCGGTTCTTGATGAGCAGTTCTTC. It is translated as CASSMGLAGAVLDEQFF.

V gene TRBV6-2 or TRBV6-3 combines with J gene TRBJ1-5; weak D call: TRBD1 (5 bases). Germline-derived CDR1 and CDR2 are MNHEY and SVGEGT. This CDR3 has 18 residues. With 4 bases removed from V and 0 bases from J, the gap between germline ends came to 19 bases. CDR3 bases: TGTGCCAGCAGTTTCCTGGCCGGGACGGACTATAGCAATCAGCCCCAGCATTTT. Encoded protein: CASSFLAGTDYSNQPQHF.

The chain is built from TRBV7-9 and TRBJ1-1; no clear D. The CDR3 is made up of 13 amino acids. The germline gives CDR1 SEHNR, CDR2 FQNEAQ (reference sequence). V gave up 3 bases and J gave up 11 bases, with 16 bases separating them. CDR3 coding DNA: TGTGCCAGCAGCTTTTGGAGGTCTACGGGGGCTTTCTTT. Translating it yields CASSFWRSTGAFF.

The rearrangement joins TRBV13 to TRBJ2-7; TRBD1 matches at 8 bases. The length of the CDR3 is 15 residues. The germline V gene has CDR1 PRHDT and CDR2 FYEKMQ (reference sequence). The J segment lost 4 bases and the V segment lost 4 bases, leaving 9 bases of the junction unmatched. The CDR3 loop reads CASSSRHRGAYEQYV. The CDR3, as DNA: TGTGCCAGCAGCTCTCGCCACAGGGGGGCTTACGAGCAGTACGTC.

This chain joins TRBV6-6 and TRBJ1-1; 7 bases match TRBD1. The germline gives CDR1 MNHNY, CDR2 SVGAGI (reference sequence). The CDR3 spans 16 residues. J lost 1 base, V lost 4 bases, and 9 bases had no gene match. This chain's CDR3 is CASSFEQGRRNTEAFF. In nucleotides, the CDR3 is TGTGCCAGCAGTTTCGAACAGGGGCGGCGGAACACTGAAGCTTTCTTT.

This clone was picked up one time. This chain joins TRBV9 and TRBJ1-5; D ambiguous. This CDR3 comprises 14 residues. V was shortened by 0 bases and J by 3 bases, with 7 bases between the two germline ends. The germline CDR1 and CDR2 sequences are SGDLS and YYNGEE. The CDR3 DNA follows: TGTGCCAGCAGCGTAGGGGAGAACAATCAGCCCCAGCATTTT. Protein sequence: CASSVGENNQPQHF.

The chain recombines TRBV7-9 with TRBJ2-7; D possibly corresponds to TRBD1 (5 bases). Germline-derived CDR1 and CDR2 are SEHNR and FQNEAQ (reference sequence). CDR3 length: 12 amino acids. The V end was cut by 2 bases, the J end by 3 bases, with 5 bases between. The CDR3, as DNA: TGTGCCAGCAGCTTAACAGGCTACGAGCAGTACGTC. This sequence encodes CASSLTGYEQYV.

The chain combines TRBV18 with TRBJ2-7, with 9 bases lining up with TRBD1. CDR1 and CDR2 from the germline V gene are KGHSH and LQKENI. Trimming cost V 6 bases and J 3 bases; bases outside gene matches: 9. CDR3 length: 15 amino acids. DNA for the CDR3: TGTGCCAGCTCCCGGGACAGGGTTGATATCTACGAGCAGTACGTC. Its protein product is CASSRDRVDIYEQYV.